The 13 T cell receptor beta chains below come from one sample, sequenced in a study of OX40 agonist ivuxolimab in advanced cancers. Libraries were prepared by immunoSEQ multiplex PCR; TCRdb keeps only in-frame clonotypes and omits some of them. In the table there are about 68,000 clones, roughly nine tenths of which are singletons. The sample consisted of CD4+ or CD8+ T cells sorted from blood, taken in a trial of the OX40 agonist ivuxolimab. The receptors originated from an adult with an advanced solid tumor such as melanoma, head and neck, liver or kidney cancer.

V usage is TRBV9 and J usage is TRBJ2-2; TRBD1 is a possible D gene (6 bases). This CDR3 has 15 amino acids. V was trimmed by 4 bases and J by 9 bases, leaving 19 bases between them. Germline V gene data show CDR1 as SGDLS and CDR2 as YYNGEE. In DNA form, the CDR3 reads TGTGCCAGCAGCCCCGGGCTAGCTGGGGGCCGGGAGCTGTTTTTT. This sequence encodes CASSPGLAGGRELFF.

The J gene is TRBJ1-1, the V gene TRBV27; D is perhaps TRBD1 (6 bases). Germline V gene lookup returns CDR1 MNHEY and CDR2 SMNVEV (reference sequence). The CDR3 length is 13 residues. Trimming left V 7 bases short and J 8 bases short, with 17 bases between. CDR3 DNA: TGTGCCAGCACCTCCGGGGGGGGCAGAGAAGCTTTCTTT. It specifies CASTSGGGREAFF.

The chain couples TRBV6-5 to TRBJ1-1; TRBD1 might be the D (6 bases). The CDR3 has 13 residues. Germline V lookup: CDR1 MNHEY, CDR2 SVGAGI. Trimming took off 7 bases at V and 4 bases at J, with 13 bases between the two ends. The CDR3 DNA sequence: TGTGCCAGCATCAACAGGGTTGGCACTGAAGCTTTCTTT. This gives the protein CASINRVGTEAFF.

CDR3 loop: CSVGWTGYGYTF. CDR3 nucleotides: TGCAGCGTTGGGTGGACAGGGTACGGCTACACCTTC. The gene calls are TRBV29-1 and TRBJ1-2; 8 bases match TRBD1. CDR1 is SQVTM, CDR2 ANQGSEA, per germline. V lost 4 bases, J lost 8 bases, and 6 bases stayed unmatched. The CDR3 is made up of 12 amino acids.

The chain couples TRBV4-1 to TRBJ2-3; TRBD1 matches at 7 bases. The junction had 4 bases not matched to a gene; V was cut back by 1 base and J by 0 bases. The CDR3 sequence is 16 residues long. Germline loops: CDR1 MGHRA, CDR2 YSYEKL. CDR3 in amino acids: CASSQGGQPSTDTQYF. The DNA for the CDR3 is TGCGCCAGCAGCCAAGGGGGACAGCCTAGCACAGATACGCAGTATTTT.

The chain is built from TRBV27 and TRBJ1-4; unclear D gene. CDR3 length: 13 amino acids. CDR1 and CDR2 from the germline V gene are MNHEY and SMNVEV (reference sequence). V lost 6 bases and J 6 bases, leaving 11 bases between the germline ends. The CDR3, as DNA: TGTGCCAGCAGGGAAAGGTCCTATGAAAAACTGTTTTTT. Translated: CASRERSYEKLFF.

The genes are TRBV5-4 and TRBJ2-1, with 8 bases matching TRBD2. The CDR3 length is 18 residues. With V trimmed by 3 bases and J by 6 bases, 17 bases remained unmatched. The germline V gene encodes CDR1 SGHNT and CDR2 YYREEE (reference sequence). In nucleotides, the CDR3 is TGTGCCAGCAGCTCCGTCTCCGGGGCGGGAGGTAAGAGCAATGAGCAGTTCTTC. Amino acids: CASSSVSGAGGKSNEQFF.

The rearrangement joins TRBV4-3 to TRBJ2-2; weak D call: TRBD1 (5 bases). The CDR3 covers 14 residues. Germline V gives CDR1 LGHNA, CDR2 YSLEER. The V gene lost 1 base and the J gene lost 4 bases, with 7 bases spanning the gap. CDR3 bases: TGCGCCAGCAGCCAAGTAACAGGCACCGGGGAGCTGTTTTTT. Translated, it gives CASSQVTGTGELFF.

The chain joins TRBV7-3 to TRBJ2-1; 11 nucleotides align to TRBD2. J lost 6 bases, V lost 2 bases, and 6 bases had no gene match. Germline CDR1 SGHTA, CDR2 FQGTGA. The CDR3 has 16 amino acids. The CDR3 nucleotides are TGTGCCAGCAGCTTATCGCAACTAGCGGGAGTCAATGAGCAGTTCTTC. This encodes CASSLSQLAGVNEQFF. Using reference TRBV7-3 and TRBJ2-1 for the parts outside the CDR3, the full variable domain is GAGVSQTPSNKVTEKGKYVELRCDPISGHTALYWYRQSLGQGPEFLIYFQGTGAADDSGLPNDRFFAVRPEGSVSTLKIQRTERGDSAVYLCASSLSQLAGVNEQFFGPGTRLTVL.

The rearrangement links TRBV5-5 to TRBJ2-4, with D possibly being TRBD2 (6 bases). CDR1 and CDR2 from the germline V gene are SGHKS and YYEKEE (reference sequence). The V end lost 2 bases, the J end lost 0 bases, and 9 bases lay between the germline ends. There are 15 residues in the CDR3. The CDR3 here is CASSLMEGAKNIQYF. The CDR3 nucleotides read TGTGCCAGCAGCTTAATGGAGGGAGCCAAAAACATTCAGTACTTC.

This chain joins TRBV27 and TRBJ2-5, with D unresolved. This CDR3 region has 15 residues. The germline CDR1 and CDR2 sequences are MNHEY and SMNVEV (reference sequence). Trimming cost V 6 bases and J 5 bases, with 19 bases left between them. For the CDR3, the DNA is TGTGCCAGCAGCCAAGGGCGGAGTGATCGGGAGACCCAGTACTTC. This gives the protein CASSQGRSDRETQYF.

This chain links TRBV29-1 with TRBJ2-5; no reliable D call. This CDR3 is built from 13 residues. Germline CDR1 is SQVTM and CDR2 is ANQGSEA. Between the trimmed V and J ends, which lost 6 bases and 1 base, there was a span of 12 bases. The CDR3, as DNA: TGCAGCGTGGCCGGGCAGTTCCAAGAGACCCAGTACTTC. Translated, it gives CSVAGQFQETQYF.

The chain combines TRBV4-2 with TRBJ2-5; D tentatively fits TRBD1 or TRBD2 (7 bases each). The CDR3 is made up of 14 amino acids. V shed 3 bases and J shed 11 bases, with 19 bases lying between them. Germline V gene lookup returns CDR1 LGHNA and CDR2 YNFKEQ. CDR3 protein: CASSQQGGGAEQYF. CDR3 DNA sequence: TGTGCCAGCAGCCAGCAGGGGGGGGGCGCGGAGCAGTACTTC.